This is a list of T cell receptor beta chains from one sample in a study of tumor-infiltrating lymphocytes in primary liver carcinoma. TCRdb recomputed calls from the multiplex PCR reads with MiXCR, one row per CDR3 protein. The sample includes almost 200,000 distinct CDR3 sequences, about 65% of them seen just once. The sequenced sample was peripheral blood. Every receptor here comes from an older woman with primary liver carcinoma and hepatitis B virus infection. CDR3s include the opening cysteine and the closing phenylalanine or tryptophan. The D gene is left open where the match is weak. The size field is filled for only some rows; it gives once, few, many or a size class.

D gene,clone size,J gene,V gene,CDR3 DNA,CDR3 protein
.,many,TRBJ1-6,TRBV6-5,TGTGCCAGCAGTTCCCAAAATTCACCCCTCCACTTT,CASSSQNSPLHF
.,.,TRBJ1-1,TRBV12-3/TRBV12-4,TGTGCCAGCAATTTTCGAGGGGGTGATGAAGCTTTCTTT,CASNFRGGDEAFF
.,.,TRBJ1-4,TRBV6-6,TGTGCCAGCAATTACCGGAGACTACAAGAAACTAATGAAAAACTGTTTTTT,CASNYRRLQETNEKLFF
.,few,TRBJ2-1,TRBV11-3,TGTGCCAGCAGCTTCGGAGACAGCAATGAGCATTTCTTC,CASSFGDSNEHFF
TRBD2,.,TRBJ2-2,TRBV11-2,TGTGCCAGCAGCTGGGGCGGGAGCCCCTTTGTCGGGGAGCTGTTTTTT,CASSWGGSPFVGELFF
TRBD1,medium-sized,TRBJ2-7,TRBV11-1,TGTGCCAGCAGCCCACGACAGGGGGCCACCTACGAGCAGTACTTC,CASSPRQGATYEQYF
.,.,TRBJ1-6,TRBV7-9,TGTGCCAGCAGCTTAGGGACACCATATAATTCACCCCTCAACTTT,CASSLGTPYNSPLNF
.,.,TRBJ2-2,TRBV6-5,TGTGCCAGCAGTTACTCGAGGGCGTTCTACGCCGGGGAGCTGTTTTTT,CASSYSRAFYAGELFF
.,.,TRBJ2-1,TRBV6-6,TGTGCCAGCACCTGGAAGACTTTATCCTACAATGAGCACTTCTTC,CASTWKTLSYNEHFF
TRBD1,.,TRBJ1-2,TRBV6-5,TGTGCCGGCAGTTACCGGGACAGTAACTATGACTACACCTTC,CAGSYRDSNYDYTF
.,.,TRBJ2-3,TRBV6-6,TGTATCGGCGCCGGCAGCACAGATACGCAGTATTTT,CIGAGSTDTQYF
.,few,TRBJ2-1,TRBV5-1,TGCGCCAGCAGCTTAGCGGTTGTGTCCTACAATGAGCAGTTCTTC,CASSLAVVSYNEQFF
.,.,TRBJ2-2,TRBV11-2,TGTGCCAGCAGCCTGACTGCAGAAGTAGTCACCGGGGAGCTGTTTTTT,CASSLTAEVVTGELFF
.,.,TRBJ1-1,TRBV7-9,TGTGCCAGCAGTCGCCGGGAGGCTGAAGCTTTCTTT,CASSRREAEAFF
TRBD1,.,TRBJ2-7,TRBV30,TGTGCCTGGGGTGCCAGATACAGGGGGGCCGACTACGAGCAGTACTTC,CAWGARYRGADYEQYF
.,many,TRBJ2-1,TRBV11-2,TGTGCCAGCAGCCGTTTACGGGAGCAAGGTGAGCAGTTCTTC,CASSRLREQGEQFF
.,.,TRBJ1-4,TRBV7-9,TGTGCCAGCAGCTTAGCCCCCGGGGTTACTGAAAAACTGTTTTTT,CASSLAPGVTEKLFF
.,.,TRBJ1-1,TRBV19,TGTGCCAGTAGTATAGGGGGGAACGCTGGAGCTTTCTTT,CASSIGGNAGAFF
TRBD1,.,TRBJ2-1,TRBV6-1,TGTGCCAGCAGTGACTACAGGGGGCCCCACAATGAGCAGTTCTTC,CASSDYRGPHNEQFF
.,.,TRBJ2-5,TRBV11-2,TGTGCCAGGAGCTCGGGGCTGGGATCGCAAGAGACCCACTACTTC,CARSSGLGSQETHYF
TRBD1,.,TRBJ1-5,TRBV6-6,TGCGCCAGCAGTTACGACCGACAGGGAAATCAGCCCCAGCATTTT,CASSYDRQGNQPQHF
.,.,TRBJ2-1,TRBV28,TGTGCCAGCACCTTCATCGGGGGACATGAGCAGTTCTTC,CASTFIGGHEQFF
.,.,TRBJ2-3,TRBV10-1,TGCGCCAGCAGTGCTACCCCCATAGATACGCAGTATTTT,CASSATPIDTQYF
.,many,TRBJ2-1,TRBV10-3,TGTGCCATCAGTGAGATTGGGAGTAGCTCCTACAATGAGCAGTTCTTC,CAISEIGSSSYNEQFF
.,.,TRBJ2-3,TRBV10-1,TGCGCTAGCAGTGAGGGGGGCGAGGGAACAAGGGCAGATACGCAGTATTTT,CASSEGGEGTRADTQYF
TRBD1,many,TRBJ1-1,TRBV30,TGTGCCTGGGATATCCGGGACAGGAACACTGAAGCTTTCTTT,CAWDIRDRNTEAFF
.,many,TRBJ2-7,TRBV4-1,TGCGCCAGCAGCCAAAGTTTAGAGGGTCTCGAGCAGTACTTC,CASSQSLEGLEQYF
.,.,TRBJ2-3,TRBV28,TGTGCCAGCAGCCCCATAGAGGCAGATACGCAGTATTTT,CASSPIEADTQYF
TRBD2,few,TRBJ2-3,TRBV12-3/TRBV12-4,TGTGCCAGCAGTCTCCGGACTAGCGGAGCAGTCACAGATACGCAGTATTTT,CASSLRTSGAVTDTQYF
.,once,TRBJ2-2,TRBV11-2,TGTGCCAACAGCCCTCCGCAAGGATCGACCGGGGAACTGTTTTTT,CANSPPQGSTGELFF
.,many,TRBJ2-5,TRBV6-5,TGTGCCTCTGCACGGCAAGAGACCCAGTACTTC,CASARQETQYF
.,.,TRBJ1-2,TRBV29-1,TGCAGCGTTGGAGGGGAGGGTTCGAGGGAAGACTATGGCTACACATTC,CSVGGEGSREDYGYTF
.,many,TRBJ2-1,TRBV29-1,TGCAGCGTTGCATATCGACGGGACAATGAGCAGTTCTTC,CSVAYRRDNEQFF
.,.,TRBJ2-1,TRBV11-2,TGTGCCAGTAGCCGAAGGGACGGAGAGGACTCCTACAATGAGCAGTTCTTC,CASSRRDGEDSYNEQFF
.,.,TRBJ1-2,TRBV20-1,TGCAGTGCTAGAGGTCAGGGATATGGCTACACCTTC,CSARGQGYGYTF
TRBD2,once,TRBJ2-5,TRBV20-1,TGCAGTGCTAGAGTCGCTAGCGGGAGGGGGACCCAGTACTTC,CSARVASGRGTQYF
.,few,TRBJ1-1,TRBV28,TGTGCCAGCAGCCTTCCCGTGAACACTGAAGCTTTCTTT,CASSLPVNTEAFF
.,.,TRBJ2-7,TRBV11-2,TGTGTCAGCAACTTTGGGCAGTCCTACGAGCAGTACTTC,CVSNFGQSYEQYF
.,.,TRBJ1-1,TRBV30,TGTGCCTGCAACGCGTGGGGGAACACTGAAGCTTTCTTT,CACNAWGNTEAFF